The following is a T cell receptor (beta chain) sequence with its context. Antigen specificity is unknown. With the read ending 3 residues before the CDR3 end, the germline J gene is used to fill in that end. V shed 4 bases and J 6 bases; nucleotides not matched to a gene: 8. CDR1 is SGDLS, CDR2 YYNGEE, per germline. The CDR3 runs 15 residues. immunoSEQ multiplex PCR used an average of 1200 ng genomic DNA. Some clones are missing from TCRdb's copy, which holds only in-frame ones; the method was immunoSEQ multiplex PCR. The listing contains tens of thousands of clones. The data were taken from a study of T cells in women clearing cervical HPV infection. Points from the study as a whole: It is unknown whether associations predate infection; no effector/memory or HPV-specific sorting. TRBV6-7 relative abundance averaged approximately 0.1% in cases and 0.15% to 0.2% in controls.

The TCR was taken from a woman aged 18-69 years with a cervical HPV16 infection that either progressed to CIN3+ or cleared (not recorded which). The sequencing input was blood buffy coat. V gene TRBV9 combines with J gene TRBJ2-1, with 9 bases matching TRBD1. The CDR3 here is CASSPRQGVGNEQFF. The sequenced CDR3 bases are TGTGCCAGCAGCCCTCGACAGGGGGTTGGCAATGAG. Full variable domain (remainder filled in from reference TRBV9 and TRBJ2-1): DSGVTQTPKHLITATGQRVTLRCSPRSGDLSVYWYQQSLDQGLQFLIQYYNGEERAKGNILERFSAQQFPDLHSELNLSSLELGDSALYFCASSPRQGVGNEQFFGPGTRLTVL.